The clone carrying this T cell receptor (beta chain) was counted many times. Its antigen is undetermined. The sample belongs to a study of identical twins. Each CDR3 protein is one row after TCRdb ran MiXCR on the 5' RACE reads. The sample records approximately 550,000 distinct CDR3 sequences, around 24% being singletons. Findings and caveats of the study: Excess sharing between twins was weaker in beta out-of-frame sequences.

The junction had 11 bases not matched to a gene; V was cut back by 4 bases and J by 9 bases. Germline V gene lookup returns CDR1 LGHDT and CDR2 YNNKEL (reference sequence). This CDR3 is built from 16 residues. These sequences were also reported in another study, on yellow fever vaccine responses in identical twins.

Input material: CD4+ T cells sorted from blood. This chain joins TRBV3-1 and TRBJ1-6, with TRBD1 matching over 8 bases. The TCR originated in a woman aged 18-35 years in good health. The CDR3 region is CASSLTGGQGSSPLHF. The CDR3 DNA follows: TGTGCCAGCAGCCTTACCGGAGGACAGGGTAGTTCACCCCTCCACTTT. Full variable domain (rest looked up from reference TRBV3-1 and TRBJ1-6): DTAVSQTPKYLVTQMGNDKSIKCEQNLGHDTMYWYKQDSKKFLKIMFSYNNKELIINETVPNRFSPKSPDKAHLNLHINSLELGDSAVYFCASSLTGGQGSSPLHFGNGTRLTVT.